Listed below are T cell receptor beta chains from one sample, sequenced in a study of blood T cell repertoires in COVID-19. Sequencing was performed with immunoSEQ multiplex PCR; in TCRdb, only in-frame clones are kept and a portion is missing. The sample yields more than 75,000 clones, around 75% seen once. Sequencing was done on a sample of peripheral blood. These receptors came from a woman of 80 years or more with active or convalescent COVID-19. Each CDR3 is given with its conserved first and last residue. Fields, in order: CDR3 DNA, CDR3 protein, D gene, clone size, J gene, V gene. A D gene is named only where the DNA matches it firmly. The size of a clone is reported for some rows only, either as once, few or many, or as a class for expanded clones.

TGCGCCAGCAGTCCTGACATGAACACTGAAGCTTTCTTT,CASSPDMNTEAFF,-,few,TRBJ1-1,TRBV5-1
TGTGCCACCAGCAGAGATACGGTCGGGGAGCTGTTTTTT,CATSRDTVGELFF,-,-,TRBJ2-2,TRBV15
TGCGCCAGCAGCGACTCGACCGATAATTCACCCCTCCACTTT,CASSDSTDNSPLHF,-,-,TRBJ1-6,TRBV5-1
TGCAGCGTTGAACCAGGCCAAGAGACCCAGTACTTC,CSVEPGQETQYF,-,few,TRBJ2-5,TRBV29-1
TGTGCCAGCAGTTACTTTTCGAGCCTCCAAGAGACCCAGTACTTC,CASSYFSSLQETQYF,-,-,TRBJ2-5,TRBV6-2/TRBV6-3
TGTGCTAGTGGGCAGGGGGCGAACACCGGGGAGCTGTTTTTT,CASGQGANTGELFF,TRBD1,-,TRBJ2-2,TRBV12-5
TGTGCCAGCAGCGTTAGCGGGGGCGGAAAGACCCAGTACTTC,CASSVSGGGKTQYF,TRBD2,-,TRBJ2-5,TRBV7-3
TGTGCCAGCAGCTTTTCGGGAGAAGAGACCCAGTACTTC,CASSFSGEETQYF,-,-,TRBJ2-5,TRBV11-1
TGTGCCAGCAGCGTAGGTGCGGTAACTAGCACAGATACGCAGTATTTT,CASSVGAVTSTDTQYF,-,few,TRBJ2-3,TRBV9
TGTGCCAGCAGTTTAGGGGGACTTAAAGAGACCCAGTACTTC,CASSLGGLKETQYF,-,-,TRBJ2-5,TRBV28
TGTGCCAGCAGCTTACCCAGACAGGGGCCGGTCCCCCCGGAGACCCAGTACTTC,CASSLPRQGPVPPETQYF,TRBD1,once,TRBJ2-5,TRBV7-8
TGTGCCACCCTCCTCGGAGGGGGCGGGCAGCCCCAGCATTTT,CATLLGGGGQPQHF,TRBD1,-,TRBJ1-5,TRBV28
TGTGCCAGCAGTTTACCCGGGACAGGGAGCTACACACCAGCCTACGAGCAGTACTTC,CASSLPGTGSYTPAYEQYF,TRBD1,-,TRBJ2-7,TRBV28
TGTGCCACCCATTTCACAGGCCTCCTTGGCTACACCTTC,CATHFTGLLGYTF,-,once,TRBJ1-2,TRBV6-5
TGCAGCGTTCCTGCACACGGGGGATATGGCGAGCAGTACTTC,CSVPAHGGYGEQYF,-,-,TRBJ2-7,TRBV29-1
TGTGCCAGCAGCCAAGATTACGGCAGGGACTATGGCTACACCTTC,CASSQDYGRDYGYTF,-,-,TRBJ1-2,TRBV3-1/TRBV3-2
TGTGCCAGCAGCTTTAGTGGTGGGACAGGGGCCGTCTCGGCCTACGAGCAGTACTTC,CASSFSGGTGAVSAYEQYF,TRBD1,-,TRBJ2-7,TRBV11-2
TGCAGCGCCGCGGACACCTTTAACTATGGCTACACCTTC,CSAADTFNYGYTF,-,many,TRBJ1-2,TRBV29-1
TGTGCCAGCAGTGGCCTTCGGGGGAACTATGGCTACACCTTC,CASSGLRGNYGYTF,-,-,TRBJ1-2,TRBV25-1
TGTGCCAGCAGCACAAGACAGGGGACGGGCTACGAGCAGTACTTC,CASSTRQGTGYEQYF,TRBD1,-,TRBJ2-7,TRBV5-4
TGTGCCAGCAGTACTCGACAGTTTCAGCCCCAGCATTTT,CASSTRQFQPQHF,-,-,TRBJ1-5,TRBV28
TGCAGCGTTGCCGGGGGGGACGGTAGCAATCAGCCCCAGCATTTT,CSVAGGDGSNQPQHF,-,-,TRBJ1-5,TRBV29-1
TGCGCCAGCAGATACGACAGGGCGAACACTGAAGCTTTCTTT,CASRYDRANTEAFF,TRBD1,-,TRBJ1-1,TRBV4-1
TGTGCCAGCAGCTTCAACAGGGGGGGCTATGGCTACACCTTC,CASSFNRGGYGYTF,TRBD1,-,TRBJ1-2,TRBV7-2
TGTGCCAGCCCCCCGGTCGGGGTGAACACCGGGGAGCTGTTTTTT,CASPPVGVNTGELFF,-,-,TRBJ2-2,TRBV27
TGTGCCAGCAGCCAGACAGGGAACGAGCAGTACTTC,CASSQTGNEQYF,TRBD1,-,TRBJ2-7,TRBV7-2
TGTGCCAGTAGTATATCCCTGGGACAGGAGGCTGGAAACACCATATATTTT,CASSISLGQEAGNTIYF,TRBD1,-,TRBJ1-3,TRBV19
TGTGCCAGCAGTTTCAGAAACTATGGCTACACCTTC,CASSFRNYGYTF,-,-,TRBJ1-2,TRBV12-3/TRBV12-4
TGTGCCAGCAGCACAGGGTCCAAAGAGACCCAGTACTTC,CASSTGSKETQYF,-,-,TRBJ2-5,TRBV12-3/TRBV12-4
TGTGCCAGCAGCTGGGGGGATAGCAATCAGCCCCAGCATTTT,CASSWGDSNQPQHF,-,-,TRBJ1-5,TRBV7-2
TGTGCCAGCAGTGTACCCGGGCGGGAGACCTACAATGAGCAGTTCTTC,CASSVPGRETYNEQFF,TRBD2,-,TRBJ2-1,TRBV28
TGTGCCAGCAGCTTAATGGGACTAGCGGATCAAGAGACCCAGTACTTC,CASSLMGLADQETQYF,TRBD2,-,TRBJ2-5,TRBV7-3
TGCGCCAGCAGCCAAGGCCGGCAGGGGGACGAAAAACTGTTTTTT,CASSQGRQGDEKLFF,TRBD1,-,TRBJ1-4,TRBV4-1
TGCGCCAGCAGCTTGCGCAGGCAGGGGAGTCGCTCTGGGGCCAACGTCCTGACTTTC,CASSLRRQGSRSGANVLTF,-,-,TRBJ2-6,TRBV5-1
TGTGCCAGCAGCCAAGGGGAACGGACAGGTGGATCCTACGAGCAGTACTTC,CASSQGERTGGSYEQYF,TRBD1,-,TRBJ2-7,TRBV3-1/TRBV3-2
TGTGCCAGCAGCTGGACAGGGACCCATAATTCACCCCTCCACTTT,CASSWTGTHNSPLHF,TRBD1,-,TRBJ1-6,TRBV5-6
TGTGCTAGTGGTTTGTCAACCGGGACAGGGGGAAACTACGAGCAGTACTTC,CASGLSTGTGGNYEQYF,TRBD1,-,TRBJ2-7,TRBV12-5
TGCGCCAGCAGCCAAGTACTAGCGGGAGGACGGTACAATGAGCAGTTCTTC,CASSQVLAGGRYNEQFF,TRBD2,-,TRBJ2-1,TRBV5-1
TGTGCCAGTAGTATGCCCACTATATCCTACGAGCAGTACTTC,CASSMPTISYEQYF,-,-,TRBJ2-7,TRBV19
TGTGCCAGCAGCCTAAGCACAGATACGCAGTATTTT,CASSLSTDTQYF,-,-,TRBJ2-3,TRBV7-6
TGTGCCAGCAGCTTGGAGGGTTTCACTGAAGCTTTCTTT,CASSLEGFTEAFF,-,-,TRBJ1-1,TRBV7-2
TGTGCCAGCAGCGCAGGCCCGACAGGGGACTATGGCTACACCTTC,CASSAGPTGDYGYTF,TRBD1,few,TRBJ1-2,TRBV6-5